This is a list of T cell receptor beta chains from one sample in a study of T cells in Graves' hyperthyroidism and ophthalmopathy. TCRdb re-called the multiplex PCR reads through MiXCR, storing one row per CDR3 protein. The data show 700,000 to 850,000 distinct CDR3 sequences, with around 40% seen just once and about a third held by the top ten. The sample was blood. These receptors were collected from a woman in her thirties or forties with Graves' hyperthyroidism. CDR3s include the opening cysteine and the closing phenylalanine or tryptophan. The D gene is left open where the match is weak. Where a row states a size, it is once, few, many or the class of an expanded clone; other rows omit it.

j_gene	v_gene	d_gene	abundance	CDR3aa	CDR3nt
TRBJ1-3	TRBV9	TRBD1	.	CASSAMGRGLETIYF	TGTGCCAGCAGCGCCATGGGCAGGGGGCTAGAGACCATATATTTT
TRBJ1-5	TRBV12-3/TRBV12-4	.	few	CASLLGGVGQPQHF	TGTGCCAGCCTCCTGGGGGGGGTGGGGCAGCCCCAGCATTTT
TRBJ1-2	TRBV10-3	TRBD1	.	CAISPQEGQRTNYGYTF	TGTGCCATCAGTCCGCAGGAGGGACAGCGCACTAACTATGGCTACACCTTC
TRBJ2-7	TRBV7-9	.	.	CASSRLHRDTIPYEQYF	TGTGCCAGCAGCCGACTCCACCGGGACACCATCCCCTACGAGCAGTACTTC
TRBJ1-5	TRBV2	.	few	CASSAGFGNQPQHF	TGTGCCAGCAGTGCCGGGTTCGGCAATCAGCCCCAGCATTTT
TRBJ2-5	TRBV28	.	.	CASSFLVRERGQYF	TGTGCCAGCAGTTTTCTCGTGCGGGAACGAGGCCAGTACTTC
TRBJ1-1	TRBV7-2	TRBD1	few	CASSLGQGAISEAFF	TGTGCCAGCAGCTTGGGACAGGGGGCGATTTCGGAAGCTTTCTTT
TRBJ1-1	TRBV2	.	.	CASSEAGAATEAFF	TGTGCCAGCAGTGAGGCAGGGGCCGCCACTGAAGCTTTCTTT
TRBJ2-7	TRBV7-2	.	.	CASSLRWGAYEQYF	TGTGCCAGCAGCCTTAGGTGGGGCGCCTACGAGCAGTACTTC
TRBJ1-2	TRBV7-2	.	many	CASSFREKGLLTF	TGTGCCAGCAGCTTCAGGGAGAAGGGGCTACTTACCTTC
TRBJ1-5	TRBV6-5	.	many	CASSANPDANQPQHF	TGTGCCAGCAGTGCGAACCCTGACGCCAATCAGCCCCAGCATTTT
TRBJ2-7	TRBV5-1	TRBD1	.	CASSEQGAGSYF	TGCGCCAGCAGCGAACAGGGGGCCGGATCGTACTTC
TRBJ2-7	TRBV9	.	many	CASSVAAVSYEQYF	TGTGCCAGCAGCGTAGCGGCAGTCTCCTACGAGCAGTACTTC
TRBJ2-7	TRBV12-3/TRBV12-4	TRBD1	few	CASSPQDRVNEQYF	TGTGCCAGCAGTCCCCAAGACAGGGTAAACGAGCAGTACTTC
TRBJ1-2	TRBV10-1	.	many	CASSESRPPLYGYTF	TGCGCCAGCAGTGAGTCGAGGCCGCCCCTCTATGGCTACACCTTC
TRBJ1-1	TRBV6-6	.	once	CASGGSRAEAFF	TGTGCCAGCGGGGGGTCTCGGGCTGAAGCTTTCTTT
TRBJ1-2	TRBV7-2	.	.	CASSLLTARSNYGYTF	TGTGCCAGCAGCCTCTTGACAGCCAGATCTAACTATGGCTACACCTTC
TRBJ2-2	TRBV5-1	TRBD2	.	CASSPTGGTGELFF	TGTGCCAGCAGCCCCACGGGGGGGACCGGGGAGCTGTTTTTT
TRBJ1-2	TRBV4-1	TRBD1	few	CASSLAGQGTLYGYTF	TGCGCCAGCAGCCTGGCGGGACAGGGGACCCTTTATGGCTACACCTTC
TRBJ2-2	TRBV9	.	few	CASSVGSGTGELFF	.
TRBJ2-7	TRBV7-2	TRBD1	.	CASSLGTGHYEQYF	TGTGCCAGCTCACTAGGGACAGGCCACTACGAGCAGTACTTC
TRBJ2-2	TRBV5-1	.	.	CASSRDPGELFF	TGCGCCAGCAGCCGGGATCCCGGGGAGCTGTTTTTT
TRBJ2-7	TRBV4-3	.	.	CASSQEGTAQQYF	TGCGCCAGCAGCCAGGAGGGGACCGCACAGCAGTACTTC
TRBJ2-7	TRBV5-4	.	few	CASSFSSDSSYEQYF	TGTGCCAGCAGCTTCTCCTCCGACTCTAGCTACGAGCAGTACTTC
TRBJ1-2	TRBV7-2	.	few	CASELSPVTPYGYTF	TGTGCCAGCGAGCTTAGTCCGGTGACTCCCTATGGCTACACCTTC
TRBJ2-2	TRBV29-1	.	many	CSTSGHVGGVNTGELFF	TGCAGCACTTCCGGACACGTCGGAGGGGTGAACACCGGGGAGCTGTTTTTT
TRBJ2-5	TRBV19	.	.	CASTSQGQETQYF	TGTGCCAGTACCTCCCAGGGTCAAGAGACCCAGTACTTC
TRBJ1-2	TRBV19	TRBD1	many	CASSQGTANYGYTF	TGTGCCAGTAGCCAAGGGACAGCTAACTATGGCTACACCTTC
TRBJ2-5	TRBV2	TRBD2	many	CASIRGTSGSRETQYF	TGTGCCAGCATAAGGGGGACTAGCGGGAGTAGGGAGACCCAGTACTTC